The rows below give T cell receptor beta chains drawn from one sample of a study of T cell changes during pregnancy in multiple sclerosis. The repertoire was sequenced with immunoSEQ multiplex PCR; TCRdb's copy has only in-frame clones and lacks some. The data contain 60,000 or so clones, roughly 93% of them seen just once; the ten biggest clones take up 0.36%. The sample in question was CD4+ T cells from peripheral blood mononuclear cells, obtained before pregnancy. These receptors all come from a female donor with multiple sclerosis, enrolled in a pregnancy study. Each CDR3 is given with its conserved first and last residue. The D gene is left open where the match is weak. Rows give clone size only sometimes, using once, few, many, or a class for an expanded clone.

v_gene: TRBV21-1
abundance: NA
d_gene: NA
j_gene: TRBJ2-7
CDR3nt: TGTGCCAGCAGCAAAGTTGGCGGATCCTACGAGCAGTACTTC
CDR3aa: CASSKVGGSYEQYF

v_gene: TRBV11-2
abundance: NA
d_gene: NA
j_gene: TRBJ1-5
CDR3nt: TGTGCCAGCAGCTTAGGATCAGGGCGGGGGCAGCCCCAGCATTTT
CDR3aa: CASSLGSGRGQPQHF

v_gene: TRBV27
abundance: NA
d_gene: TRBD1
j_gene: TRBJ2-7
CDR3nt: TGTGCCAGCAGTTTCACCATGGGACAGGGGGGCTACGAGCAGTACTTC
CDR3aa: CASSFTMGQGGYEQYF

v_gene: TRBV6-6
abundance: NA
d_gene: NA
j_gene: TRBJ2-3
CDR3nt: TGTGCCAGCTCCCGGAGGGGCGGGTACACAGATACGCAGTATTTT
CDR3aa: CASSRRGGYTDTQYF

v_gene: TRBV5-1
abundance: NA
d_gene: TRBD2
j_gene: TRBJ2-5
CDR3nt: TGCGCCAGCAGCTTAGGTCAGGGTAGCGGGGCTCTTTGGAGGGAGACCCAGTACTTC
CDR3aa: CASSLGQGSGALWRETQYF

v_gene: TRBV7-9
abundance: NA
d_gene: NA
j_gene: TRBJ1-4
CDR3nt: TGTGCCAGCAGCTTAGATGTGGGCCCAACTAATGAAAAACTGTTTTTT
CDR3aa: CASSLDVGPTNEKLFF

v_gene: TRBV11-3
abundance: NA
d_gene: NA
j_gene: TRBJ2-2
CDR3nt: TGTGCCAGCAGCTTAGTATCCCAAATAGCCGGGGAGCTGTTTTTT
CDR3aa: CASSLVSQIAGELFF

v_gene: TRBV19
abundance: few
d_gene: TRBD2
j_gene: TRBJ2-7
CDR3nt: TGTGCCAGTAGTATCATGGGACTAGCGGGAGACGAGCAGTACTTC
CDR3aa: CASSIMGLAGDEQYF

v_gene: TRBV13
abundance: NA
d_gene: TRBD1
j_gene: TRBJ1-2
CDR3nt: TGTGCCAGCAGCTTAGGAAGCAGGGGGACCTATGGCTACACCTTC
CDR3aa: CASSLGSRGTYGYTF

v_gene: TRBV28
abundance: once
d_gene: NA
j_gene: TRBJ2-7
CDR3nt: TGTGCCAGCAGAACGGGACTCTACTCCTACGAGCAGTACTTC
CDR3aa: CASRTGLYSYEQYF

v_gene: TRBV9
abundance: NA
d_gene: NA
j_gene: TRBJ1-2
CDR3nt: TGTGCCAGCAGCCTTGACAGCAACTATGGCTACACCTTC
CDR3aa: CASSLDSNYGYTF

v_gene: TRBV13
abundance: NA
d_gene: NA
j_gene: TRBJ2-7
CDR3nt: TGTGCCAGCAGCTTAGGGGGGGCTTCATCCTACGAGCAGTACTTC
CDR3aa: CASSLGGASSYEQYF

v_gene: TRBV27
abundance: NA
d_gene: TRBD1
j_gene: TRBJ2-7
CDR3nt: TGTGCCAGCAGTTCCCTCGGGACAGGGACCTACGAGCAGTACTTC
CDR3aa: CASSSLGTGTYEQYF

v_gene: TRBV5-4
abundance: once
d_gene: NA
j_gene: TRBJ2-1
CDR3nt: TGTGCCAGCAGCCTAGGGACTCTGAATGAGCAGTTCTTC
CDR3aa: CASSLGTLNEQFF

v_gene: TRBV5-4
abundance: once
d_gene: TRBD2
j_gene: TRBJ2-3
CDR3nt: TGTGCCAGCAGCTCTGGACTAGCTGTAGATACGCAGTATTTT
CDR3aa: CASSSGLAVDTQYF

v_gene: TRBV6-6
abundance: once
d_gene: NA
j_gene: TRBJ2-3
CDR3nt: TGTGCCAGCAGTAGGGTAGCCGCGGACTCAGATACGCAGTATTTT
CDR3aa: CASSRVAADSDTQYF

v_gene: TRBV18
abundance: NA
d_gene: TRBD2
j_gene: TRBJ2-1
CDR3nt: TGTGCCAGCTCACCACCCGTAGGACTAGCGGGAGAGGGTGAGCAGTTCTTC
CDR3aa: CASSPPVGLAGEGEQFF

v_gene: TRBV18
abundance: NA
d_gene: TRBD2
j_gene: TRBJ2-1
CDR3nt: TGTGCCAGCTCACGGACTAGCGGGAGGGGCCTAGGCTCCTACAATGAGCAGTTCTTC
CDR3aa: CASSRTSGRGLGSYNEQFF

v_gene: TRBV28
abundance: NA
d_gene: TRBD1
j_gene: TRBJ1-1
CDR3nt: TGTGCCAGCAGTCCGATTTCCGGACAGGGAAAAACAGGAGAAGCTTTCTTT
CDR3aa: CASSPISGQGKTGEAFF

v_gene: TRBV29-1
abundance: NA
d_gene: NA
j_gene: TRBJ1-2
CDR3nt: TGCAGCGTTGAAGAAGGGGGTTACACCTTC
CDR3aa: CSVEEGGYTF

v_gene: TRBV25-1
abundance: NA
d_gene: TRBD1
j_gene: TRBJ2-7
CDR3nt: TGTGCCAGCAGTGGACAGACAGGGGGCCCCGGTCGCGCCGAGCAGTACTTC
CDR3aa: CASSGQTGGPGRAEQYF

v_gene: TRBV7-9
abundance: NA
d_gene: TRBD2
j_gene: TRBJ2-7
CDR3nt: TGTGCCAGCAGCGGACTAGCGGGAGCCCGCTACGAGCAGTACTTC
CDR3aa: CASSGLAGARYEQYF

v_gene: TRBV27
abundance: NA
d_gene: NA
j_gene: TRBJ2-1
CDR3nt: TGTGCCAGCAGTCTCGGAACCTCAGGGGATTCTGAGCAGTTCTTC
CDR3aa: CASSLGTSGDSEQFF

v_gene: TRBV6-5
abundance: NA
d_gene: TRBD1
j_gene: TRBJ2-1
CDR3nt: TGTGCCAGCAGCGGGGCCTCGACAGGGTACAATGAGCAGTTCTTC
CDR3aa: CASSGASTGYNEQFF

v_gene: TRBV19
abundance: NA
d_gene: TRBD1
j_gene: TRBJ1-2
CDR3nt: TGTGCCAGTGAAACGGGACAGGTTTCTAACTATGGCTACACCTTC
CDR3aa: CASETGQVSNYGYTF

v_gene: TRBV7-2
abundance: NA
d_gene: TRBD1
j_gene: TRBJ2-2
CDR3nt: TGTGCCAGCACCCTGACAGGGGTCAACACCGGGGAGCTGTTTTTT
CDR3aa: CASTLTGVNTGELFF

v_gene: TRBV30
abundance: NA
d_gene: TRBD2
j_gene: TRBJ2-3
CDR3nt: TGTGCCTCCCGGACTAGCGGGAGAGATACGCAGTATTTT
CDR3aa: CASRTSGRDTQYF

v_gene: TRBV11-2
abundance: NA
d_gene: TRBD1
j_gene: TRBJ2-7
CDR3nt: TGTGCCAGCAGCTTAGGGACGTTGGGGACAGGGGACGAGCAGTACTTC
CDR3aa: CASSLGTLGTGDEQYF

v_gene: TRBV7-9
abundance: NA
d_gene: TRBD2
j_gene: TRBJ2-3
CDR3nt: TGTGCCAGCAGACGGACTAGCGGTACTAGCACAGATACGCAGTATTTT
CDR3aa: CASRRTSGTSTDTQYF

v_gene: TRBV19
abundance: NA
d_gene: TRBD1
j_gene: TRBJ1-2
CDR3nt: TGTGCCAGTAGTATGCGACAGGGGAAGGGGTATGGCTACACCTTC
CDR3aa: CASSMRQGKGYGYTF

v_gene: TRBV5-1
abundance: NA
d_gene: TRBD2
j_gene: TRBJ2-1
CDR3nt: TGCGCCAGCAGCTTGACCAGCGGGAGTTCTCATGAGCAGTTCTTC
CDR3aa: CASSLTSGSSHEQFF

v_gene: TRBV7-8
abundance: NA
d_gene: NA
j_gene: TRBJ2-1
CDR3nt: TGTGCCAGCAGCCTCCGTTCCCTAGCAGGAGTCTACAATGAGCAGTTCTTC
CDR3aa: CASSLRSLAGVYNEQFF

v_gene: TRBV7-9
abundance: NA
d_gene: NA
j_gene: TRBJ1-1
CDR3nt: TGTGCCAGCAGCATACGACCCGCAGGTTTCACTGAAGCTTTCTTT
CDR3aa: CASSIRPAGFTEAFF

v_gene: TRBV18
abundance: NA
d_gene: NA
j_gene: TRBJ2-5
CDR3nt: TGTGCCAGCTCCCCAAGGGGATTACAAGAGACCCAGTACTTC
CDR3aa: CASSPRGLQETQYF

v_gene: TRBV18
abundance: NA
d_gene: NA
j_gene: TRBJ2-1
CDR3nt: TGTGCCAGCTCACCACCGATTGTTAGTTTTAACGATGAGCAGTTCTTC
CDR3aa: CASSPPIVSFNDEQFF

v_gene: TRBV23-1
abundance: NA
d_gene: NA
j_gene: TRBJ1-1
CDR3nt: TGCGCCAGCAGTCAATCGGGGAGACCCATGAACACTGAAGCTTTCTTT
CDR3aa: CASSQSGRPMNTEAFF

v_gene: TRBV5-4
abundance: NA
d_gene: TRBD1
j_gene: TRBJ2-2
CDR3nt: TGTGCCAGCAGAAGGGACAGGGGCGTAACCGGGGAGCTGTTTTTT
CDR3aa: CASRRDRGVTGELFF

v_gene: TRBV11-3
abundance: NA
d_gene: TRBD2
j_gene: TRBJ2-5
CDR3nt: TGTGCCAGCAGCTTAAGAGCGGGATCCGGGACCCAGTACTTC
CDR3aa: CASSLRAGSGTQYF

v_gene: TRBV29-1
abundance: NA
d_gene: NA
j_gene: TRBJ1-3
CDR3nt: TGCAGCGCATCGACAGGAGGATTCGCTGGAAACACCATATATTTT
CDR3aa: CSASTGGFAGNTIYF

v_gene: TRBV11-2
abundance: once
d_gene: NA
j_gene: TRBJ2-1
CDR3nt: TGTGCCAGCAGCTTGTCTTCCTCGGGAAGCTCCTACAATGAGCAGTTCTTC
CDR3aa: CASSLSSSGSSYNEQFF

v_gene: TRBV27
abundance: NA
d_gene: NA
j_gene: TRBJ2-3
CDR3nt: TGTGCCAGCAGTTTAAAAAACAGGGATGCAGATACGCAGTATTTT
CDR3aa: CASSLKNRDADTQYF

v_gene: TRBV29-1
abundance: NA
d_gene: NA
j_gene: TRBJ2-2
CDR3nt: TGCAGCGTCGGGAGTAGCCGGGAGCTGTTTTTT
CDR3aa: CSVGSSRELFF

v_gene: TRBV10-1
abundance: once
d_gene: NA
j_gene: TRBJ1-5
CDR3nt: TGCGCCAGCAGTAGACGGGACAATCAGCCCCAGCATTTT
CDR3aa: CASSRRDNQPQHF

v_gene: TRBV11-2
abundance: NA
d_gene: NA
j_gene: TRBJ2-2
CDR3nt: TGTGCCAGCAGCTTGCGTGTATCGGACACCGGGGAGCTGTTTTTT
CDR3aa: CASSLRVSDTGELFF

v_gene: TRBV5-5
abundance: NA
d_gene: TRBD2
j_gene: TRBJ2-3
CDR3nt: TGTGCCAGCAGCTTTTCCGCTAGCGGGATGTCTGGAGATACGCAGTATTTT
CDR3aa: CASSFSASGMSGDTQYF

v_gene: TRBV5-1
abundance: NA
d_gene: TRBD2
j_gene: TRBJ2-1
CDR3nt: TGCGCCAGCAGCGGGGGGGACTTCTCCTACAATGAGCAGTTCTTC
CDR3aa: CASSGGDFSYNEQFF

v_gene: TRBV27
abundance: NA
d_gene: TRBD2
j_gene: TRBJ2-7
CDR3nt: TGTGCCAGCAGTTCCATAGGGGACTACCCGGGGGAGCAGTACTTC
CDR3aa: CASSSIGDYPGEQYF

v_gene: TRBV19
abundance: NA
d_gene: TRBD1
j_gene: TRBJ2-3
CDR3nt: TGTGCCAGTAGTATTCAAGGGACAGGCACAGATACGCAGTATTTT
CDR3aa: CASSIQGTGTDTQYF

v_gene: TRBV7-2
abundance: few
d_gene: NA
j_gene: TRBJ2-2
CDR3nt: TGTGCCAGCAGCGGTCAGGGGTCCGGGGAGCTGTTTTTT
CDR3aa: CASSGQGSGELFF

v_gene: TRBV7-3
abundance: NA
d_gene: TRBD1
j_gene: TRBJ1-1
CDR3nt: TGTGCCAGCAGCTCGCTTTCAGGGGGCACTGAAGCTTTCTTT
CDR3aa: CASSSLSGGTEAFF

v_gene: TRBV9
abundance: NA
d_gene: NA
j_gene: TRBJ1-2
CDR3nt: TGTGCCAGCACCAAAGGAGGACAGACGAATTATGGCTACACCTTC
CDR3aa: CASTKGGQTNYGYTF

v_gene: TRBV9
abundance: NA
d_gene: NA
j_gene: TRBJ2-1
CDR3nt: TGTGCCAGCAGCCCCAGATCTGGGAGGGAGCAGTTCTTC
CDR3aa: CASSPRSGREQFF